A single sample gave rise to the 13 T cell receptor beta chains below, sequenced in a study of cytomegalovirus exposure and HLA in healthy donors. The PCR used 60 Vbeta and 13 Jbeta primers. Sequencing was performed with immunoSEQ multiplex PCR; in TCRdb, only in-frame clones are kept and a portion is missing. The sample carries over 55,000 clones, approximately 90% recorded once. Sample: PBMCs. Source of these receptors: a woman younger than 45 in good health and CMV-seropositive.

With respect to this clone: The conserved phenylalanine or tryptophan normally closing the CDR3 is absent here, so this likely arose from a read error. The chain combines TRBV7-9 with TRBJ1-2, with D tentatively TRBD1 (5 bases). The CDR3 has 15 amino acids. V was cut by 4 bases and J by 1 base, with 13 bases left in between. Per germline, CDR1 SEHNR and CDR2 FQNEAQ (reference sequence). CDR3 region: CASSSRTFVNYGYTL. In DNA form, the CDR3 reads TGTGCCAGCAGCTCTAGGACATTCGTTAACTATGGCTACACCCTC.

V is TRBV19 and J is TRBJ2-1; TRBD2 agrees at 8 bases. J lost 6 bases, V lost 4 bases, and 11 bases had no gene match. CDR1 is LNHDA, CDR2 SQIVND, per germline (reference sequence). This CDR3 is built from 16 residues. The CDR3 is CASSTLAGIRGNEQFF. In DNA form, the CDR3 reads TGTGCCAGTAGTACCTTAGCGGGAATAAGGGGCAATGAGCAGTTCTTC.

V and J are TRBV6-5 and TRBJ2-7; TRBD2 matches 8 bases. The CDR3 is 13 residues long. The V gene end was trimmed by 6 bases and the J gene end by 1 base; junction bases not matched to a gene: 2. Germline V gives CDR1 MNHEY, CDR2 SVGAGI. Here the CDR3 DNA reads TGTGCCAGCAGAGGCGGGGGGTCCTACGAGCAGTACTTC. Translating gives CASRGGGSYEQYF.

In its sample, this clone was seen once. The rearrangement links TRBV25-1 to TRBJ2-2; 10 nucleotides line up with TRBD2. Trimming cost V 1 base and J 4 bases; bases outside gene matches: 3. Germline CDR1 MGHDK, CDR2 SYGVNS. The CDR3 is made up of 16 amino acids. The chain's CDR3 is CASSELTSGLTGELFF. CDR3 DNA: TGTGCCAGCAGTGAATTGACTAGCGGGCTCACCGGGGAGCTGTTTTTT.

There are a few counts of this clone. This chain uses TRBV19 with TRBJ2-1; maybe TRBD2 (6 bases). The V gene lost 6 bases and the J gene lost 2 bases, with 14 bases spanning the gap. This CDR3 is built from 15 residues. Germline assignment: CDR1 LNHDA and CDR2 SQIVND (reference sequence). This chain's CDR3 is CASRLGTSTYNEQFF. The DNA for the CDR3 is TGTGCCAGTAGACTTGGGACTTCTACCTACAATGAGCAGTTCTTC.

For the CDR3, the DNA is TGCGCCAGCAGCTTTGAGCCAGGTTCCTACGAGCAGTACTTC. Encoded protein: CASSFEPGSYEQYF. V and J are TRBV5-1 and TRBJ2-5; unclear D gene. Near its end, the DNA agrees better with TRBJ2-7, so the J call may be wrong. The CDR3 length is 14 residues. From germline, CDR1 is SGHRS and CDR2 YFSETQ.

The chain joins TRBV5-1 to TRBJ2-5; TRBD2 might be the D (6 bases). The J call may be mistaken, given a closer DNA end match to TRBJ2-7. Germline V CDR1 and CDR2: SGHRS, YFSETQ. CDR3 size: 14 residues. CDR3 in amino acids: CASSLPSATYEQYF. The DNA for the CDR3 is TGCGCCAGCAGCTTGCCTAGCGCGACCTACGAGCAGTACTTC.

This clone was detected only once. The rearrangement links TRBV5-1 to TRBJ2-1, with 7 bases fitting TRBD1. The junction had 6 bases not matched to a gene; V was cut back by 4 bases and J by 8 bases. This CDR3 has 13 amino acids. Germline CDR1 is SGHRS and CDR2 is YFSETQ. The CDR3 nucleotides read TGCGCCAGCAGCCGCGTACAGGGGTATGAGCAGTTCTTC. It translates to CASSRVQGYEQFF.

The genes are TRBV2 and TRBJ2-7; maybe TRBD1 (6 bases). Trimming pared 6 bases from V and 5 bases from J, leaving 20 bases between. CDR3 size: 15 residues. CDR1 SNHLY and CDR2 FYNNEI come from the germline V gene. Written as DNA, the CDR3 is TGTGCCAGCAGAGAGAGACAGGAAGTGATACACGAGCAGTACTTC. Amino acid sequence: CASRERQEVIHEQYF.

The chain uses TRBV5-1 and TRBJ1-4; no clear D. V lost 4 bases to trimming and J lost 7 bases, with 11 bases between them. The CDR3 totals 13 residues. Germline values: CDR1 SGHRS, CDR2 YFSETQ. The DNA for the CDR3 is TGCGCCAGCAGCGTAGGAGCGGGTGAAAAACTGTTTTTT. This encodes CASSVGAGEKLFF.

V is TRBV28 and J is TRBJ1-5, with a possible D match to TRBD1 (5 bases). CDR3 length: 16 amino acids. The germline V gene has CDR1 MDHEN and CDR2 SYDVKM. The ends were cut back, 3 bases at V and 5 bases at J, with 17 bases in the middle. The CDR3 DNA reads TGTGCCAGCAGTTTCTGGGGCGGGACCTATGATCAGCCCCAGCATTTT. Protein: CASSFWGGTYDQPQHF.

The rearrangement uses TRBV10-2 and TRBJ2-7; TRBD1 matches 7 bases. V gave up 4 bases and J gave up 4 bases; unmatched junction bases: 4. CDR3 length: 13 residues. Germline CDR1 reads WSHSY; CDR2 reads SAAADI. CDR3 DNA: TGCGCCAGCAGTGGAGCCAGGGGGTACGAGCAGTACTTC. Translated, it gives CASSGARGYEQYF.

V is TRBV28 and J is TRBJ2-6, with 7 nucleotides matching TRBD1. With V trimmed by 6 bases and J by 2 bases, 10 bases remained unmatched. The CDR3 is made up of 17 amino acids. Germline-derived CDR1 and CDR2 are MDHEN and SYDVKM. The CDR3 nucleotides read TGTGCCAGCAGCCCTTCATCGACAGGGACTGGGGCCAACGTCCTGACTTTC. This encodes CASSPSSTGTGANVLTF.